The next 3 T cell receptor beta chains were all read from a single sample in a study of blood T cell repertoires in COVID-19. Produced via immunoSEQ multiplex PCR; TCRdb's table is partial and in-frame only. Altogether 250,000 or so clones are present, 91% being singletons, with the ten largest covering 1% to 1.5%. The sequenced sample consisted of PBMCs or T cells enriched from blood (not recorded which). The receptors originated from a human donor in a cohort exposed to, infected with or recovered from COVID-19 (not recorded which). The donor label of this sample is uncertain.

The chain couples TRBV27 to TRBJ2-7; D perhaps matches TRBD2 (6 bases). V was clipped by 5 bases and J by 0 bases, with 17 bases between them. CDR1 and CDR2 (germline): MNHEY, SMNVEV (reference sequence). The CDR3 has 16 residues. The CDR3 DNA reads as TGTGCCAGCAGTCCGTCTGGCGGGGAAGTCTCCTACGAGCAGTACTTC. This gives the protein CASSPSGGEVSYEQYF.

The gene calls are TRBV19 and TRBJ2-2; 8 nucleotides match TRBD2. The CDR3 sequence is 18 residues long. J lost 3 bases, V lost 3 bases, and 12 bases had no gene match. Germline V gene sequence: CDR1 LNHDA, CDR2 SQIVND (reference sequence). Written as DNA, the CDR3 is TGTGCCAGTAGTATGACCTACGGGGGAGCGGGGGACACCGGGGAGCTGTTTTTT. This encodes CASSMTYGGAGDTGELFF.

The chain carries TRBV7-9 and TRBJ2-1; the match to TRBD2 covers 10 bases. J was trimmed by 5 bases and V by 6 bases; bases with no gene match: 16. CDR1 is SEHNR and CDR2 is FQNEAQ in the germline V gene (reference sequence). The CDR3 is 18 amino acids. The CDR3: CASSRPDLSGGRNNEQFF. CDR3 nucleotide sequence: TGTGCCAGCAGTAGACCGGACCTTAGCGGGGGGAGGAACAATGAGCAGTTCTTC.